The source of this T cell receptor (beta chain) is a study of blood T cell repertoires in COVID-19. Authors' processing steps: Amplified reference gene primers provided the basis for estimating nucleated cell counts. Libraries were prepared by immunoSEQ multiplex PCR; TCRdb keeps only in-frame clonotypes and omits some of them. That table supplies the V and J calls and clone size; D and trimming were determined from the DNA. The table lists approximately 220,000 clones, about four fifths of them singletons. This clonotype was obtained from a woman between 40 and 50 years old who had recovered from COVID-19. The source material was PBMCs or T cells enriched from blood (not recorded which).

In DNA form, the CDR3 reads TGTGCCAGCAGTAGACTAGCGGGGGGACCCCAAGAGACCCAGTACTTC. Protein: CASSRLAGGPQETQYF. The chain carries TRBV6-2 or TRBV6-3 and TRBJ2-5, with 13 bases lining up with TRBD2. There are 16 residues in the CDR3. V trimming: 5 bases; J trimming: 1 base; junction bases outside the gene matches: 4. Germline lookup yields CDR1 MNHEY and CDR2 SVGEGT.